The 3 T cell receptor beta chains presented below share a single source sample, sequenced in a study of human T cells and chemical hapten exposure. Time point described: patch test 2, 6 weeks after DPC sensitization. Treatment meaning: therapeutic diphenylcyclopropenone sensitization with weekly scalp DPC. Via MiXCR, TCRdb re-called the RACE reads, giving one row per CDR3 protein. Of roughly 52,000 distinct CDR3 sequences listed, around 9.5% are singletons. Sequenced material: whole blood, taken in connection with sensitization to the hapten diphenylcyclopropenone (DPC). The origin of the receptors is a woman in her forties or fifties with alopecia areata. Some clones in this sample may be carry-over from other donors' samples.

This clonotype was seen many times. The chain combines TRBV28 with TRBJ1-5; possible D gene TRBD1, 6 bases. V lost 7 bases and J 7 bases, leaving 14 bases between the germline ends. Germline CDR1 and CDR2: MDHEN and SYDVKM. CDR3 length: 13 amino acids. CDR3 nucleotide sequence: TGTGCCAGCATGAACAGGGCACAGCAGCCCCAGCATTTT. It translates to CASMNRAQQPQHF. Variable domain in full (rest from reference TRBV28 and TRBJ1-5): DVKVTQSSRYLVKRTGEKVFLECVQDMDHENMFWYRQDPGLGLRLIYFSYDVKMKEKGDIPEGYSVSREKKERFSLILESASTNQTSMYLCASMNRAQQPQHFGDGTRLSIL.

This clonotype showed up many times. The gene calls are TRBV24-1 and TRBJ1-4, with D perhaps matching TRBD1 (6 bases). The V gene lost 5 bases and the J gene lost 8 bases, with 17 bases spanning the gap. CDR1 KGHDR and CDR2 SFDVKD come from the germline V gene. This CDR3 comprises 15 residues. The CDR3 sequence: CATSAGGGRLEKLFF. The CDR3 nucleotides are TGTGCCACCAGTGCCGGCGGGGGGCGGCTGGAAAAACTGTTTTTT.

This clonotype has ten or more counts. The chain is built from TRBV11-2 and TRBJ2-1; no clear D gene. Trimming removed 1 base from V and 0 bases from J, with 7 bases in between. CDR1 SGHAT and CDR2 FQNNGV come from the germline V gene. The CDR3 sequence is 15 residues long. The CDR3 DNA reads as TGTGCCAGCAGCTTAGGCGGTAGCTCCTACAATGAGCAGTTCTTC. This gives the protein CASSLGGSSYNEQFF.